Below are 16 T cell receptor beta chains sequenced from a single sample in a study of blood T cells in healthy people across ages. Then a second PCR, running about 7 to 11 cycles, was carried out with a sample-barcoded 5' primer and a J-beta primer mix. One entry per CDR3 protein, called by TCRdb with MiXCR from the 5' RACE reads. The sample contains about 1.6 million distinct CDR3 sequences, about 35% of which appear only once. The sample consisted of blood. Receptors originate from a woman aged 25 to 45 in good health.

This clonotype was detected only a few times. The CDR3: CASSFGRGEEKLFF. CDR3 DNA: TGCGCCAGCAGCTTTGGCAGGGGGGAAGAAAAACTGTTTTTT. The chain couples TRBV5-1 to TRBJ1-4; 7 bases agree with TRBD1. Germline lookup yields CDR1 SGHRS and CDR2 YFSETQ. V shed 2 bases, J shed 8 bases, and the junction held 6 bases outside the gene matches. The CDR3 extends over 14 amino acids. Full variable domain (remainder filled in from reference TRBV5-1 and TRBJ1-4): KAGVTQTPRYLIKTRGQQVTLSCSPISGHRSVSWYQQTPGQGLQFLFEYFSETQRNKGNFPGRFSGRQFSNSRSEMNVSTLELGDSALYLCASSFGRGEEKLFFGSGTQLSVL.

In this sample, this clonotype turned up many times. V and J are TRBV20-1 and TRBJ2-7; D unresolved. Trimming removed 6 bases from V and 1 base from J, with 10 bases in between. The CDR3 covers 12 residues. CDR1 and CDR2 (germline): DFQATT, SNEGSKA (reference sequence). This chain's CDR3 is CSAMGRSYEQYF. In DNA, the CDR3 is TGCAGTGCGATGGGCAGGTCCTACGAGCAGTACTTC.

The chain joins TRBV4-1 to TRBJ2-1; 7 bases match TRBD2. The CDR3 length is 17 residues. After removal of 0 bases from V and 14 bases from J, the junction contained 19 bases not matched to a gene. Germline lookup yields CDR1 MGHRA and CDR2 YSYEKL. The CDR3 nucleotides read TGCGCCAGCAGCCAAGAGGCCTTTGCGGGGGAAGGGGACGACAAGTTCTTC. Translating it yields CASSQEAFAGEGDDKFF.

J is TRBJ1-1 and V is TRBV20-1; 8 nucleotides match TRBD1. CDR1 and CDR2 (germline): DFQATT, SNEGSKA (reference sequence). V lost 3 bases and J lost 4; bases outside the gene matches: 4. The CDR3 length is 13 residues. Here the CDR3 reads CSASRQGATEAFF. CDR3 DNA sequence: TGCAGTGCTAGCAGGCAGGGGGCCACTGAAGCTTTCTTT.

The sample holds a few counts of this clonotype. The rearrangement uses TRBV9 and TRBJ2-1; TRBD1 might be the D (5 bases). The germline CDR1 and CDR2 sequences are SGDLS and YYNGEE. This CDR3 is 15 amino acids long. V lost 4 bases, J lost 4 bases, and 15 bases lay in between. The CDR3 region has the DNA TGTGCCAGCAGCCCGTCAGGGAACTTATACAATGAGCAGTTCTTC. Its translation: CASSPSGNLYNEQFF.

V gene TRBV19 combines with J gene TRBJ2-5, with a weak D call TRBD1 (5 bases). The DNA end is more similar to TRBJ2-7, so the J call may be wrong. Germline CDR1 LNHDA, CDR2 SQIVND (reference sequence). CDR3 length: 14 residues. The CDR3 DNA is TGTGCCAGTAGTATAAGGACAAACCTTTACGAGCAGTACTTC. This codes for CASSIRTNLYEQYF.

This chain connects TRBV7-3 to TRBJ2-5, with D possibly matching TRBD2 (6 bases). V lost 1 base and J 4 bases, leaving 13 bases between the germline ends. The CDR3 runs 15 residues. Germline loops: CDR1 SGHTA, CDR2 FQGTGA. CDR3 nucleotide sequence: TGTGCCAGCAGCTTAAAGGCGGGATGGGGAGAGACCCAGTACTTC. It specifies CASSLKAGWGETQYF.

J is TRBJ2-1 and V is TRBV12-3 or TRBV12-4; 10 bases are a match to TRBD1. V shed 6 bases, J shed 6 bases, and the junction held 8 bases outside the gene matches. The CDR3 extends over 15 amino acids. The CDR3 protein is CASRPDRGPPNEQFF. DNA of the CDR3: TGTGCCAGCAGACCCGACAGGGGGCCCCCCAATGAGCAGTTCTTC.

Turning to this clonotype: A much larger clone lies one base from this, so it may be a read error. The chain carries TRBV12-3 or TRBV12-4 and TRBJ2-1; D is uncertain. Trimming shortened V by 5 bases and J by 0 bases, and 14 bases separated the two germline ends. This CDR3 is 16 amino acids long. Written as DNA, the CDR3 is TGTGCCAGCAGTGAACCCGCAGGCGGCTCCTACAATGAGCAGTTCTTC. Encoded protein: CASSEPAGGSYNEQFF.

In this sample, this clonotype turned up a few times. The chain combines TRBV2 with TRBJ2-5; no clear D gene. Germline values: CDR1 SNHLY, CDR2 FYNNEI. This CDR3 spans 13 amino acids. Between the trimmed V and J ends, which lost 3 bases and 2 bases, there was a span of 7 bases. In DNA, the CDR3 is TGTGCCAGCAGTGAGTACTCACAAGAGACCCAGTACTTC. Translated, it gives CASSEYSQETQYF.

The chain couples TRBV6-5 to TRBJ1-1; D is unclear. V was clipped by 4 bases and J by 7 bases, with 19 bases between them. CDR3 size: 15 residues. The germline V gene has CDR1 MNHEY and CDR2 SVGAGI. The CDR3 DNA follows: TGTGCCAGCAGTTTCGGGTCTACCAGCGGTAGTGAAGCTTTCTTT. This encodes CASSFGSTSGSEAFF.

The chain joins TRBV28 to TRBJ2-5, with a tentative D call TRBD1 (6 bases). V gave up 5 bases and J gave up 1 base, with 17 bases separating them. This CDR3 is built from 16 residues. CDR1 and CDR2 (germline): MDHEN, SYDVKM. The CDR3 nucleotides read TGTGCCAGCAGTGTCCCGGGACAAGGTCTCCAAGAGACCCAGTACTTC. Its protein product is CASSVPGQGLQETQYF.

CDR3 protein: CASRRRGGKNIQYF. CDR3 sequence (DNA): TGTGCCAGCAGGAGGAGGGGCGGCAAAAACATTCAGTACTTC. The chain uses TRBV28 and TRBJ2-4, with D maybe TRBD2 (6 bases). CDR3 size: 14 residues. Per germline, CDR1 MDHEN and CDR2 SYDVKM. V lost 6 bases and J 3 bases, leaving 12 bases between the germline ends.

V is TRBV9 and J is TRBJ2-3; D gene unclear. Trimming pared 0 bases from V and 0 bases from J, leaving 8 bases between. This CDR3 has 15 residues. CDR1 and CDR2 (germline): SGDLS, YYNGEE. The CDR3 sequence is CASSVAGASTDTQYF. For the CDR3, the DNA is TGTGCCAGCAGCGTAGCAGGCGCTAGCACAGATACGCAGTATTTT.

The chain has TRBV20-1 and TRBJ2-1; TRBD2 agrees at 14 bases. The CDR3 is 16 residues long. Germline CDR1 DFQATT, CDR2 SNEGSKA (reference sequence). V lost 3 bases, J lost 14 bases, and 15 bases stayed unmatched. The CDR3 spells CSASNRRTSGGRAEFF. CDR3 nucleotide sequence: TGCAGTGCTAGTAATCGTAGGACTAGCGGGGGGCGGGCGGAGTTCTTC.

The CDR3 region is CASSGQGKIGYTF. CDR3 coding DNA: TGTGCCAGCAGTGGGCAGGGGAAGATAGGCTACACCTTC. The gene calls are TRBV6-1 and TRBJ1-2; D is possibly TRBD1 (6 bases). Trimming shortened V by 4 bases and J by 8 bases, and 14 bases separated the two germline ends. This CDR3 comprises 13 residues. Germline-derived CDR1 and CDR2 are MNHNS and SASEGT.